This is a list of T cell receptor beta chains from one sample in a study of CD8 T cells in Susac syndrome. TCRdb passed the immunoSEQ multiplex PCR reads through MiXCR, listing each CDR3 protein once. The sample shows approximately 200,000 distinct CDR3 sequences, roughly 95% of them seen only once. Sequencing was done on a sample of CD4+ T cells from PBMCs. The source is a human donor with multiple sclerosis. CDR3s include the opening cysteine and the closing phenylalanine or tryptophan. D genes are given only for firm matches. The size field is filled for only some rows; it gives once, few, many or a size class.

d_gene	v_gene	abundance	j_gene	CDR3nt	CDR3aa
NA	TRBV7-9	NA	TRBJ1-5	TGTGCCAGCGCTTCCGTGGCGGCGAGTCAGCCCCAGCATTTT	CASASVAASQPQHF
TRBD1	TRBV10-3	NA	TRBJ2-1	TGTGCCATCAGTGGTACCGGGACAGGGTACGGTGAGCAGTTCTTC	CAISGTGTGYGEQFF
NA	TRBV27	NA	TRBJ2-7	TGTGCCAGCCGAACTTCTTCCAGGGTCGAGCAGTACTTC	CASRTSSRVEQYF
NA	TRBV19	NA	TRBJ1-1	TGTGCCAGTAGCCTTCGACGGGTGAACACTGAAGCTTTCTTT	CASSLRRVNTEAFF
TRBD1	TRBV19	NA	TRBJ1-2	TGTGCCAGTAACTCACAGGGGGCCGATGGCTACACCTTC	CASNSQGADGYTF
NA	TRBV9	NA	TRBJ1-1	TGTGCCAGCAGCCCGGGTCCCTCCCCGGGGGCTGAAGCTTTCTTT	CASSPGPSPGAEAFF
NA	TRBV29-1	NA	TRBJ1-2	TGCAGCTGTAATGGTGGAGACGGCCTTAACTATGGCTACACCTTC	CSCNGGDGLNYGYTF
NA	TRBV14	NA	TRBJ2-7	TGTGCCAGCAGCCAAGTAGCTAGCGCCGACTCCTACGAGCAGTACTTC	CASSQVASADSYEQYF
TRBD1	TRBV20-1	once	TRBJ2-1	TGCAGTGCACAAGCACGGGTGTTTGGAGGACAGGGGGGGGATGAGCAGTTCTTC	CSAQARVFGGQGGDEQFF
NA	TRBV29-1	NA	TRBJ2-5	TGCAGCGTTGAAGAGGGCTGGGAGACCCAGTACTTC	CSVEEGWETQYF
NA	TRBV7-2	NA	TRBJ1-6	TGTGCCAGCAGCCTGTCTGACAGGCGATCTTCACCCCTCCACTTT	CASSLSDRRSSPLHF
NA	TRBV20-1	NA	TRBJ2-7	TGCAGTGCTAGGAGAGGGGCTGACTACGAGCAGTACTTC	CSARRGADYEQYF
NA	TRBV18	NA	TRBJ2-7	TGTGCCAGCTCACCAAACGGGGATAGCTCCTACGAGCAGTACTTC	CASSPNGDSSYEQYF
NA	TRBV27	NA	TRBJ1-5	TGTGCCAGCAGTTCCATCGACAGGTTTCAGCCCCAGCATTTT	CASSSIDRFQPQHF
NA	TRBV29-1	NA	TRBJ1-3	TGCAAGGTGGTGTCTGGAAACACCATATATTTT	CKVVSGNTIYF
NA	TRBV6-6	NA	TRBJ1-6	TGTGCCAGCGGTAACGAATATAATTCACCCCTCCACTTT	CASGNEYNSPLHF
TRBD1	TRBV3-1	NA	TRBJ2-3	TGTGCCAGCAGCCGCGACAGGGGAATCACAGATACGCAGTATTTT	CASSRDRGITDTQYF
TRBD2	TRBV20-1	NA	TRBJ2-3	TGCAGTGCTACCCGGACTAGCGGGGGGCGGAGCACAGATACGCAGTATTTT	CSATRTSGGRSTDTQYF